Below are 8 T cell receptor beta chains sequenced from a single sample in a study of metastatic and nonmetastatic thyroid tumors. Patients were all untreated before their thyroid surgery. TCRdb re-called the PCR reads with MiXCR. The data show 20,000 or so clones, roughly 22% seen once. The sample taken for sequencing was tumor tissue. These receptors were collected from a male donor with papillary thyroid cancer or a benign thyroid nodule (not recorded which). Some clones in this sample may be carry-over from other donors' samples.

This clone has at least ten counts. This chain links TRBV20-1 with TRBJ1-5; possible D gene TRBD1, 5 bases. Germline CDR1 DFQATT, CDR2 SNEGSKA (reference sequence). V lost 1 base to trimming and J lost 4 bases, with 11 bases between them. The CDR3 is 14 amino acids. In DNA, the CDR3 is TGCAGTGCTAGAGCAGGGCCGCCGAATCAGCCCCAGCATTTT. This codes for CSARAGPPNQPQHF.

This clone was seen repeatedly, ten times or more. This chain connects TRBV9 to TRBJ2-5; 8 bases agree with TRBD2. The V gene's germline CDR1 is SGDLS and CDR2 YYNGEE. This CDR3 region has 16 residues. J was trimmed by 5 bases and V by 3 bases; bases with no gene match: 12. In nucleotides, the CDR3 is TGTGCCAGCAGCGCCTCCAGCGGGAGTCTATTGGAGACCCAGTACTTC. Its translation is CASSASSGSLLETQYF.

This clone has ten or more counts. This chain connects TRBV30 to TRBJ2-1; D is possibly TRBD1 or TRBD2 (5 bases each). Trimming shortened V by 0 bases and J by 0 bases, and 6 bases separated the two germline ends. Germline V gene sequence: CDR1 GTSNPN, CDR2 SVGIG (reference sequence). The CDR3 runs to 14 residues. CDR3 in amino acids: CAWSVGVSYNEQFF. In nucleotides, the CDR3 is TGTGCCTGGAGTGTGGGGGTCTCCTACAATGAGCAGTTCTTC.

In its sample, this clone was seen many times. The chain links TRBV15 to TRBJ2-7; D unresolved. Germline V gene data show CDR1 as LNHNV and CDR2 as YYDKDF (reference sequence). The CDR3 runs 15 residues. V lost 1 base to trimming and J lost 7 bases, with 17 bases between them. For the CDR3, the DNA is TGTGCCACCAGCAGAGGAGACGGACCCAGGCGGGAGCAGTACTTC. This translates into CATSRGDGPRREQYF.

Many counts were recorded for this clone. The chain couples TRBV5-1 to TRBJ2-5; 10 bases fit TRBD2. Germline V gene lookup returns CDR1 SGHRS and CDR2 YFSETQ. With V trimmed by 0 bases and J by 3 bases, 2 bases remained unmatched. The CDR3 covers 15 residues. CDR3 in amino acids: CASSLGTSGKETQYF. The CDR3 coding sequence is TGCGCCAGCAGCTTGGGTACTAGCGGGAAAGAGACCCAGTACTTC.

Comments on this clone: A read error may produce the germline difference seen at one junction end. Other DNA sequences of this sample code for an identical CDR3. The chain recombines TRBV11-2 with TRBJ1-4, with D unresolved. Per the germline V gene, CDR1 is SGHAT and CDR2 is FQNNGV. The CDR3 is 16 amino acids. CDR3 residues: CASSQALKPTNEKLFF. In DNA, the CDR3 is TGTGCCAGCAGCCAAGCCCTAAAACCCACTAACGAAAAACTGTTTTTT.

This clone was detected many times. The chain joins TRBV7-9 to TRBJ2-1, with D hard to call. V was shortened by 5 bases and J by 9 bases, with 11 bases between the two germline ends. Germline assignment: CDR1 SEHNR and CDR2 FQNEAQ (reference sequence). The CDR3 has 12 amino acids. DNA of the CDR3: TGTGCCAGCAGCATCCTTGTGAGTGAGCAGTTCTTC. Amino acid sequence: CASSILVSEQFF.

This clone was observed many times. A much larger clone sits a single nucleotide away, making a read error possible. The CDR3 does not close with the conserved phenylalanine or tryptophan, likely indicating a read error. The chain carries TRBV5-1 and TRBJ1-1, with D tentatively TRBD1 (5 bases). Looked up from germline, CDR1 is SGHRS and CDR2 is YFSETQ. V shed 4 bases and J shed 4 bases, with 14 bases lying between them. The CDR3 has 14 amino acids. CDR3 in DNA: TGCGCCAGCAGCAACGTCAGGGTGGGCACTGAAGCTTTCCTT. Protein product: CASSNVRVGTEAFL.